This T cell receptor (beta chain) was obtained from a study of tumor-infiltrating lymphocytes in primary liver carcinoma. Priming with a constant-region primer yielded TCR beta cDNA from 450 to 550 ng total RNA. ARM-PCR was slightly modified, and three nested multiplex PCR rounds with it gave rise to the TCR beta libraries. A single record per CDR3 protein comes from TCRdb applying MiXCR to the multiplex PCR reads. The sample yields around 210,000 distinct CDR3 sequences, about 61% seen once. They got blood RNA out of unsorted whole blood and also pulled out germline DNA. Prior to the surgical procedure, roughly 4 milliliters of peripheral blood were collected. This clonotype was picked up many times. This clonotype was sampled from a woman aged 55-69 years with primary liver carcinoma and hepatitis B virus infection. Material for sequencing was peripheral blood.

This CDR3 is CASSPRGTAYNEQFF. Written as DNA, the CDR3 is TGTGCCAGCAGCCCCCGAGGGACAGCCTACAATGAGCAGTTCTTC. The J gene is TRBJ2-1, the V gene TRBV6-6; 7 nucleotides match TRBD1. Germline V gene sequence: CDR1 MNHNY, CDR2 SVGAGI (reference sequence). This CDR3 is built from 15 residues. After removal of 6 bases from V and 2 bases from J, the junction contained 7 bases not matched to a gene.